The sequence of this T cell receptor beta chain was determined in a study of blood T cell repertoires in COVID-19. Cohort allocation depended upon clinical history that participants reported. The recovered donors of Cohort 3 showed two negative PCRs, clearance, or symptom resolution. This CDR3 has 12 residues. Trimming took off 6 bases at V and 8 bases at J, with 13 bases between the two ends. CDR1 is MNHEY, CDR2 SVGAGI, per germline. The table came from immunoSEQ multiplex PCR; TCRdb's copy has only in-frame clones and leaves some out. The sample holds about 160,000 clones; roughly 90% are singletons and the top ten take 6% to 8.5%.

The V gene is TRBV6-5, the J gene TRBJ1-1, with D tentatively TRBD1 (5 bases). The origin of this receptor is a woman between 45 and 60 years old who had recovered from COVID-19. Sequenced input: PBMCs or T cells enriched from blood (not recorded which). CDR3 residues: CASRAGGYEAFF. In DNA, the CDR3 is TGTGCCAGCAGGGCGGGGGGTTACGAAGCTTTCTTT.